This section outlines one T cell receptor beta chain sequence together with its context. Its specificity is unknown. This record comes from a study of T cells after yellow fever vaccination. Study in general: The SMART-Seq v4 Ultra Low Input method served to prepare the low-cell-number fractions. Study results and caveats: Any FACS-sorted repertoire could hold abundant clonotypes that contaminate it from the bulk population. It was a weaker secondary response, yet one that peaked faster, at day 5 versus 15.

One entry per CDR3 protein, called by TCRdb with MiXCR from the 5' RACE reads. The sample lists a few hundred thousand distinct CDR3 sequences; 8.7% were seen once. This receptor was obtained from a man younger than 30 who received the YFV17D yellow fever vaccine. The material was CD4+ T cells sorted from PBMCs, obtained 5 days after the yellow fever booster vaccination.

This CDR3 is CASSSTAKGNQPQHF. CDR3 sequence (DNA): TGTGCCAGCAGTAGCACGGCTAAGGGCAATCAGCCCCAGCATTTT. This chain uses TRBV28 with TRBJ1-5, with D unclear. Per the germline V gene, CDR1 is MDHEN and CDR2 is SYDVKM. CDR3 length: 15 amino acids. Trimming cost V 5 bases and J 2 bases, with 13 bases left between them.